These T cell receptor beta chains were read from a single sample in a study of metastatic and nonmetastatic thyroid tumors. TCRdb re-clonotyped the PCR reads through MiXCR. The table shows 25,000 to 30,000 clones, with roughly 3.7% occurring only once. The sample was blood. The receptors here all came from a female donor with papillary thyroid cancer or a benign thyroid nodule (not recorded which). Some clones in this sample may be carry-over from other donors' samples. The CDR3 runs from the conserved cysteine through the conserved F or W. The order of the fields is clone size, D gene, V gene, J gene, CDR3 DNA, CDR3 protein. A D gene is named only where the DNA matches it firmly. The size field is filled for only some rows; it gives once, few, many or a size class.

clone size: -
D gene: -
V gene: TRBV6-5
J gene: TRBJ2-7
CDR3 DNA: TGTGCCAGCAGTTACTATCCAGGGAGGGGGCTCGAGCAGTACTTC
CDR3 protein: CASSYYPGRGLEQYF

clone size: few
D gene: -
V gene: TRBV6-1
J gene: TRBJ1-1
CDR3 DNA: TGTGCCAGCACCCATGGGGGGGCGTCCACTGAAGCTTTCTTT
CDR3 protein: CASTHGGASTEAFF

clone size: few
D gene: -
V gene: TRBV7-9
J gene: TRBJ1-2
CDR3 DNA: TGTGCCAGCAGCAGCAACTATGGCTACACCTTC
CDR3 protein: CASSSNYGYTF

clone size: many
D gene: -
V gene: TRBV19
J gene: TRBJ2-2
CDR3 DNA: TGTGCCAGTAGTACCTTCGGCGGGGAGCTGTTTTTT
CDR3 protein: CASSTFGGELFF

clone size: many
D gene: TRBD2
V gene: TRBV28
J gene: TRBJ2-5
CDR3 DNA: TGTGCCAGCAGTTTTGCGGGAGAGGGGACCCAGTACTTC
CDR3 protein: CASSFAGEGTQYF

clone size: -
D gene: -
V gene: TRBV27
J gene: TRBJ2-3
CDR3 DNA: TGTGCCAGCAGCCCCAAACGTCATACGCTGTATTTT
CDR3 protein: CASSPKRHTLYF

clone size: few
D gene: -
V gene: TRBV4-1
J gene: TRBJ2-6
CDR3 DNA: TGCGCCAGCGCCCACCTGCTGGGTGCGGGGGCCAACGTCCTGACTTTC
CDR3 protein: CASAHLLGAGANVLTF

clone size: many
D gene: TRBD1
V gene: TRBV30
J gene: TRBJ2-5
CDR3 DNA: TGTGCCTGGTCGACAGGGCCCCAAGAGACCCAGTACTTC
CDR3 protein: CAWSTGPQETQYF

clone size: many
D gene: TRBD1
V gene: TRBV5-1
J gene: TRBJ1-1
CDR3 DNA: TGCGCCAGCAGAAGGGGGCGGGACACTGAAGCTTTCTTT
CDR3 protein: CASRRGRDTEAFF

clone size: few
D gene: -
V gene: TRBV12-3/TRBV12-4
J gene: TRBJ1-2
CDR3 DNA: TGTGCCAGCAGTTTTTTCGGGGGGGAGGATGGCTACACCTTC
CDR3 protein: CASSFFGGEDGYTF

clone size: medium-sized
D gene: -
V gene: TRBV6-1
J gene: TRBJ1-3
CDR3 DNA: TGTGCCAGCAGTGTCCGACAGCGCTCTGGAAACACCATATATTTT
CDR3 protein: CASSVRQRSGNTIYF

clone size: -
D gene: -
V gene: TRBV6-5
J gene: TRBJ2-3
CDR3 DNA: TGTGCCCGCAGTTACACCGGCCCTGGCACAGATACGCAGTATTTT
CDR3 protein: CARSYTGPGTDTQYF

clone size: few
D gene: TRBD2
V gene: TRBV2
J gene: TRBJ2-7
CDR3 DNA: TGTGCCAGCAGCGGACCGGGACTAGCGGGAGGGCTGGACGAGCAGTACTTC
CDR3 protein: CASSGPGLAGGLDEQYF

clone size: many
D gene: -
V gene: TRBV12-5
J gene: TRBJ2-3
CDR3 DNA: TGTGCTAGTGGTTTTAGCACAGATACGCAGTATTTT
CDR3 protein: CASGFSTDTQYF

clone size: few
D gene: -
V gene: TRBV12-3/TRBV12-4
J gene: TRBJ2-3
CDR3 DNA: TGTGCCAGCAGTTTCTGGGTTTTTGATACGCAGTATTTT
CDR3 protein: CASSFWVFDTQYF

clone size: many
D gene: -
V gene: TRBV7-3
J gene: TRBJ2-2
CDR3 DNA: TGTGCCAGCAGCTCCGTCACCGGGGAGCTGTTTTTT
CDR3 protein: CASSSVTGELFF

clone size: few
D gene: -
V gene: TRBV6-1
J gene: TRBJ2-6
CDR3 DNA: TGTGCCAGCAGTGAAACTTACGGTGGCTCGGACGTCCTGACTTTC
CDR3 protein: CASSETYGGSDVLTF

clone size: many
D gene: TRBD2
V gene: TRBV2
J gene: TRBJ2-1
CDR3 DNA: TGTGCCAGCAGTCCTAGCGGGAGAAGCTCCTACAATGAGCAGTTCTTC
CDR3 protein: CASSPSGRSSYNEQFF

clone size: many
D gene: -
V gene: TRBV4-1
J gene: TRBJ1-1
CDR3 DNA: TGCGCCAGCAGCCAAGGCCTCACGGGAGGGGACACTGAAGCTTTCTTT
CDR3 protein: CASSQGLTGGDTEAFF

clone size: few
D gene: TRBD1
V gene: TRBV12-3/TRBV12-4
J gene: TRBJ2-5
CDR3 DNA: TGTGCCAGCAGTCTCGGGACAGTCTTACAAGAGACCCAGTACTTC
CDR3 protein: CASSLGTVLQETQYF

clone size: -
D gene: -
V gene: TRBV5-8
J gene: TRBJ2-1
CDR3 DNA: TGTGCCAGCTGTGCTCCGAGGGCCGGGGACAATGAGCAGTTCTTC
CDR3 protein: CASCAPRAGDNEQFF

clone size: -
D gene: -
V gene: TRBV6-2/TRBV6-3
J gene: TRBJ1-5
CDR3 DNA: TGTGAAACTCGGGGAAATAGCGTTCAGCCCCAGCATTTT
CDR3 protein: CETRGNSVQPQHF